Described below is a single T cell receptor beta chain sequence and its context. Its antigen is not identified. Both subsets, CD45RA+ naive and CD45RA-negative memory, were split from the CD4+ cells. Germline assignment: CDR1 SEHNR and CDR2 FQNEAQ (reference sequence). There are 14 residues in the CDR3. V lost 3 bases and J 3 bases, leaving 12 bases between the germline ends. These data are taken from a study of shared clonotypes between healthy human individuals. Study conclusions and caveats: Clonotype sharing among the donors was expected to vary with sequencing depth. Memory subsets generally showed smaller estimated richness than naive subsets did.

TCRdb's copy holds only in-frame clones and misses some; the assay was immunoSEQ multiplex PCR. The table has around 2,000,000 clones, over 85% seen once. J is TRBJ2-7 and V is TRBV7-9; D is possibly TRBD1 or TRBD2 (5 bases each). This TCR came from a man younger than 35 in good health. Sequenced material: naive CD4+ T cells sorted from blood. The subset denotes: CD45RA+ positively selected. The CDR3 coding sequence is TGTGCCAGCAGCTTGGGGGACGGAGGCTACGAGCAGTACTTC. Translation: CASSLGDGGYEQYF.